The rows below give T cell receptor beta chains drawn from one sample of a study of blood T cells in healthy people across ages. TCRdb processed the 5' RACE reads anew with MiXCR; each CDR3 protein has one entry. The sample records over 1,500,000 distinct CDR3 sequences, 35% to 50% being singletons. The sample comprised blood. The receptors derive from a human donor in good health. CDR3s include the opening cysteine and the closing phenylalanine or tryptophan. The order of the fields is clone size, V gene, J gene, CDR3 protein. Where a row states a size, it is once, few, many or the class of an expanded clone; other rows omit it.

NA	TRBV20-1	TRBJ1-4	CSVAVGATNEKLFF
NA	TRBV5-1	TRBJ2-1	CASSPLGGGINEQFF
few	TRBV20-1	TRBJ2-1	CSARDTGGTYNEQFF
few	TRBV5-1	TRBJ2-3	CASSPSTGTSGGIQYF
few	TRBV20-1	TRBJ2-1	CSAGAVGGGPYNEQFF
NA	TRBV7-2	TRBJ2-4	CASSLEWALAKNIQYF
NA	TRBV20-1	TRBJ1-4	CSAYRGVDEKLFF
NA	TRBV3-1	NA	CASSQDLGIAGEKYEQYF
NA	TRBV7-9	TRBJ2-6	CASSPQGRSSGTNVLTF
NA	TRBV24-1	TRBJ2-5	CATSDFVETQYF
NA	TRBV7-9	TRBJ2-1	CASSLGLANQFF
NA	TRBV7-8	TRBJ1-1	CASSQRARQRPNTEAFF
NA	TRBV6-5	TRBJ2-3	CASRYPGQGSTDTQYF
few	TRBV5-6	TRBJ1-4	CASSLRRGTGEKLFF
many	TRBV7-2	TRBJ2-3	CASSLGGGITSTDTQYF
NA	TRBV7-2	TRBJ2-7	CASSLKAAYEQYF
NA	TRBV4-1	TRBJ1-5	CASSPAQGDNQPQHF
NA	TRBV28	TRBJ2-7	CSTTSDRPAYEQYF